This T cell receptor (beta chain) appears in the sequencing data of a study of T cell repertoires in cytomegalovirus infection. Study-wide context: A matching HLA type, together with CMV infection, was signaled by public TCR beta signatures. Study results and caveats: Carriers of CMV and the relevant HLA type were discriminated by public TCR beta frequency. Dominating the ex vivo response were TCR beta clonotypes that were CMV-specific and HLA-C-restricted.

Germline CDR1 WNHNN, CDR2 SYGVQD (reference sequence). The CDR3 sequence is 15 residues long. Trimming took 3 bases from V and 1 from J, leaving 10 bases between them. TCRdb used MiXCR to reprocess the reads, holding one entry per CDR3 protein. The sample has 200,000 to 300,000 distinct CDR3 sequences; approximately 9.2% are singletons. This clonotype was recorded many times. Its antigen is as yet unknown. The specimen was PBMCs. This rearrangement joins TRBV10-1 to TRBJ2-4, with D hard to call. The TCR was taken from a human donor in good health (CMV status not recorded). Some clones in this sample may be carry-over from other donors' samples. CDR3 in amino acids: CASSEGPGAKNIQYF. The CDR3 nucleotides read TGCGCCAGCAGTGAAGGGCCTGGGGCCAAAAACATTCAGTACTTC.